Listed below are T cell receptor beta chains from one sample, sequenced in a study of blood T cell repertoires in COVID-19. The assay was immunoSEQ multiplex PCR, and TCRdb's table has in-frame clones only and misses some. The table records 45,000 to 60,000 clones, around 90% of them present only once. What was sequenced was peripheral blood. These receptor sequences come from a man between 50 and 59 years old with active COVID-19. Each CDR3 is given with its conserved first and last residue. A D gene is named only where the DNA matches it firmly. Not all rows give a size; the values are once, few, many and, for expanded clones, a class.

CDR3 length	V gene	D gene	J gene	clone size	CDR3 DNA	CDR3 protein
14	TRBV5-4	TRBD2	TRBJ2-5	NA	TGTGCCAGCAGCTTCCCAGAGCGGGAGGAGACCCAGTACTTC	CASSFPEREETQYF
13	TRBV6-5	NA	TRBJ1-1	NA	TGTGCCAGCAGTTACCCGGGGGGGGCTGAAGCTTTCTTT	CASSYPGGAEAFF
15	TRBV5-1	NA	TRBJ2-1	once	TGCGCCAGCAGCTTGGTAGCAGGGGTGAACAATGAGCAGTTCTTC	CASSLVAGVNNEQFF
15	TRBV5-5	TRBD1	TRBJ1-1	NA	TGTGCCAGCAGCCCGTTGACAGGGGGGAAGACTGAAGCTTTCTTT	CASSPLTGGKTEAFF
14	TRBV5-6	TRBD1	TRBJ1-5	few	TGTGCCAGCAGCACGGGACAGGGGCGTCGGCCCCAGCATTTT	CASSTGQGRRPQHF
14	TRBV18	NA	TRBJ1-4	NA	TGTGCCACTTCCGCGGCTGGTCTTCTGGAAAAACTGTTTTTT	CATSAAGLLEKLFF
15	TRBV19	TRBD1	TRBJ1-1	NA	TGTGCCAGTAGTATTGGCCAGGGGGTCTCCGCTGAAGCTTTCTTT	CASSIGQGVSAEAFF
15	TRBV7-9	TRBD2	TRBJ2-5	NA	TGTGCCAGCAGCTTTCTAGCGGGGGCCGGAGAGACCCAGTACTTC	CASSFLAGAGETQYF
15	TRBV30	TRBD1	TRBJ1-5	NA	TGTGCCTGGAGTGTTGGGCAGGGGGTAGATCAGCCCCAGCATTTT	CAWSVGQGVDQPQHF
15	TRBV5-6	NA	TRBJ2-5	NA	TGTGCCAGCAGAGATCGGGACTGGCACGAAGAGACCCAGTACTTC	CASRDRDWHEETQYF
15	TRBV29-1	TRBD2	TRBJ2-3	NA	TGCAGCCAAATTGGTCCTAGCGGGAGCCAAGGTACGCAGTATTTT	CSQIGPSGSQGTQYF
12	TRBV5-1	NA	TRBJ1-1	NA	TGCGCCAGCAGCGGGGGACAATATGAAGCTTTCTTT	CASSGGQYEAFF
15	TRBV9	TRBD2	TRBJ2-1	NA	TGTGCCAGCAGCGTAGCGGGGGGGCCCTACAATGAGCAGTTCTTC	CASSVAGGPYNEQFF
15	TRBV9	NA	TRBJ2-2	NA	TGTGCCAGCAGCTCCCGGGCAGGGGCCACCGGGGAGCTGTTTTTT	CASSSRAGATGELFF
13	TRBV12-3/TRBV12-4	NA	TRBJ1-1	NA	TGTGCCAGCAGTTCCCGGGGGAACACTGAAGCTTTCTTT	CASSSRGNTEAFF
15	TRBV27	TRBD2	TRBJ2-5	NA	TGTGCCAGCAGCGCCCTAGCGGGAGGGCAAGAGACCCAGTACTTC	CASSALAGGQETQYF
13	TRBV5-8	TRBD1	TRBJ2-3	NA	TGTGCCAGCGTAACAGGGGTGGAAGATACGCAGTATTTT	CASVTGVEDTQYF
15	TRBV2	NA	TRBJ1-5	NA	TGTGCCAGCAGTGAAGGCGTCTATAGCAATCAGCCCCAGCATTTT	CASSEGVYSNQPQHF
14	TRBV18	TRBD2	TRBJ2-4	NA	TGTGCCAGCTCACCAATGCGGGGGGAGGCCATTCAGTACTTC	CASSPMRGEAIQYF
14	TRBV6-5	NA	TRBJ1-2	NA	TGTGCCAGCAGCCGGGAGGGGACCGGCTATGGCTACACCTTC	CASSREGTGYGYTF
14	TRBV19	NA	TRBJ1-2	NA	TGTGCCAGTAGTATTTTCAGTTCTAACTATGGCTACACCTTC	CASSIFSSNYGYTF
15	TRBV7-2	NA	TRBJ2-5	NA	TGTGCCAGCAGCTTAGGGCGGCGGGTCCAAGAGACCCAGTACTTC	CASSLGRRVQETQYF
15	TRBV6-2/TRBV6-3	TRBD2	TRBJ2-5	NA	TGTGCCAGCAGCCCCCACACTAGCGGGGAAGAGACCCAGTACTTC	CASSPHTSGEETQYF
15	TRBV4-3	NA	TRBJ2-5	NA	TGCGCCAGCAGCCAAGATGGGGCCTCGCTTAAGACCCAGTACTTC	CASSQDGASLKTQYF
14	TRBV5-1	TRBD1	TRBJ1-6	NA	TGCGCCAGCAGCCCCCAACAGGGGGGCTCACCCCTCCACTTT	CASSPQQGGSPLHF
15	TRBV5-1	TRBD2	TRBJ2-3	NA	TGCGCCAGCAGAGTAAGCGGGGGGGCCGTCGATACGCAGTATTTT	CASRVSGGAVDTQYF
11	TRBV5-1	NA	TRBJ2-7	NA	TGCGCCAGCAGCTTGCTGAGGGAGCAGTACTTC	CASSLLREQYF
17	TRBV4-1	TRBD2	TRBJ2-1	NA	TGCGCCAGCAGCCAAGGACTAGCGGGCGATTCCTACAATGAGCAGTTCTTC	CASSQGLAGDSYNEQFF
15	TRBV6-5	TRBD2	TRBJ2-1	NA	TGTGCCAGCACGTCGGGACTAGCGCTTTACAATGAGCAGTTCTTC	CASTSGLALYNEQFF
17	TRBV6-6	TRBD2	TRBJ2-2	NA	TGTGCCAGCAGTCCGCGCCGGACAGCGGGAGACACCGGGGAGCTGTTTTTT	CASSPRRTAGDTGELFF
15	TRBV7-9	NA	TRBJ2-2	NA	TGTGCCAGCAGCTTAGGACTAGTGCGGGTCGGGGAGCTGTTTTTT	CASSLGLVRVGELFF
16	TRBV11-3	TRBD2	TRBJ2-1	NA	TGTGCCAGCAGCTTAGTTAGCGGGAGAGGGTACAATGAGCAGTTCTTC	CASSLVSGRGYNEQFF
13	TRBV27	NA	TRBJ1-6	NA	TGTGCCAGCAGTCCCCTAACTGGTTCACCCCTCCACTTT	CASSPLTGSPLHF
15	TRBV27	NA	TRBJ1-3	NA	TGTGCCAGCAGTTTAGACTGGAGCTCTGGAAACACCATATATTTT	CASSLDWSSGNTIYF
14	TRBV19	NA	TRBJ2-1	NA	TGTGCCAGTAGTCAGGGTGGCTCCTACAATGAGCAGTTCTTC	CASSQGGSYNEQFF
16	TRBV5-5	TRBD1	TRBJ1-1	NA	TGTGCCAGCAGCCCGGGACCCACAACAGGGGACACTGAAGCTTTCTTT	CASSPGPTTGDTEAFF
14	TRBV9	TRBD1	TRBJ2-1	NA	TGTGCCAGCAGCGCGGGACAGGGTTACAATGAGCAGTTCTTC	CASSAGQGYNEQFF
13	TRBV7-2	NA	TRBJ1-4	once	TGTGCCAGCAGCACGGGACTGACTGAAAAACTGTTTTTT	CASSTGLTEKLFF
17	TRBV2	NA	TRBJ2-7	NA	TGTGCCAGCAGTGCGGTTCAGGGGCGCACGAAGGCCTACGAGCAGTACTTC	CASSAVQGRTKAYEQYF
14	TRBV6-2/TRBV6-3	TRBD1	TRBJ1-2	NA	TGTGCCAGCAGTTACATCCGGGACAGCCATGGCTACACCTTC	CASSYIRDSHGYTF
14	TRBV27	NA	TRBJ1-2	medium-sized	TGTGCCAGCTGGAGTCGGCAGTCTGACTATGGCTACACCTTC	CASWSRQSDYGYTF
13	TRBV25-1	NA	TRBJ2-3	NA	TGTGCCAGCAGTGTGACAGGAACAGATACGCAGTATTTT	CASSVTGTDTQYF
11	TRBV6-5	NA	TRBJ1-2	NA	TGTGCCAGCGCCGGTCAGGGGAGCTCCACCTTC	CASAGQGSSTF
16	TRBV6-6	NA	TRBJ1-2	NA	TGTGCCAGCAGCCGACCCCCGGGAGCTAGAAGCTATGGCTACACCTTC	CASSRPPGARSYGYTF
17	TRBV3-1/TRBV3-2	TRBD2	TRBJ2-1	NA	TGTGCCAGCAGCCAAGACCTCTCGACTAGCGGTGGTAGGGAGCAGTTCTTC	CASSQDLSTSGGREQFF
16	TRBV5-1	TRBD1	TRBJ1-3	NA	TGCGCCAGCAGTCTACTGGGACAGGGTTCTGGAAACACCATATATTTT	CASSLLGQGSGNTIYF
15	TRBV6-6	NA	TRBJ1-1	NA	TGTGCCAGCAGCCCGGATAGGACAGCGAACACTGAAGCTTTCTTT	CASSPDRTANTEAFF
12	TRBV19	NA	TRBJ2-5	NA	TGTGCCAGTAGTATCGGCCTGGAGGCCCAGTACTTC	CASSIGLEAQYF
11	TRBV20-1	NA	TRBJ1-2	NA	TGCAGTCAGGCAGGGGCTTCTGGCTACACCTTC	CSQAGASGYTF
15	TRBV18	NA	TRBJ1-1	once	TGTGCCAGCTCACCAAAGCGGGCGGTGAACACTGAAGCTTTCTTT	CASSPKRAVNTEAFF
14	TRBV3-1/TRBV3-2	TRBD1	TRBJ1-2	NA	TGTGCCAGCAGCCAAGCCGGGACAGATAATGGCTACACCTTC	CASSQAGTDNGYTF
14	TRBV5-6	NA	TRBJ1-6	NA	TGTGCCAGCAGCTCGTCGACAGCGAATTCACCCCTCCACTTT	CASSSSTANSPLHF
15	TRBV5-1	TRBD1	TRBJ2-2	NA	TGCGCCAGCAGCTCGCCGGGACAGCAGAACGGGGAGCTGTTTTTT	CASSSPGQQNGELFF